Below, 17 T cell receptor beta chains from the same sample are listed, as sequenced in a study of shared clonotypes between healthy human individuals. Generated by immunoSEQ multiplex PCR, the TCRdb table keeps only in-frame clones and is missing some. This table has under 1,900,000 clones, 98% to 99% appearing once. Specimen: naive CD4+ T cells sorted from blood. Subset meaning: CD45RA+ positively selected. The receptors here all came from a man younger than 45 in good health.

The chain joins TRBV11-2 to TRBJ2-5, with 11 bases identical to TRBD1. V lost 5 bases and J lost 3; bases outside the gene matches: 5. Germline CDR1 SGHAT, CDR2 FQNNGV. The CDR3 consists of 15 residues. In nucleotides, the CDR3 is TGTGCCAGCAGCGTCGGACAGGGGGCTAAAGAGACCCAGTACTTC. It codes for CASSVGQGAKETQYF.

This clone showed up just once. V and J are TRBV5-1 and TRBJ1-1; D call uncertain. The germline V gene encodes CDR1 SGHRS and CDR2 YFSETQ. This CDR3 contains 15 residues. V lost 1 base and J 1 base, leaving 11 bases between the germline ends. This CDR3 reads CASSLFSGGNTEAFF. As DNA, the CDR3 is TGCGCCAGCAGCTTGTTTTCTGGTGGGAACACTGAAGCTTTCTTT.

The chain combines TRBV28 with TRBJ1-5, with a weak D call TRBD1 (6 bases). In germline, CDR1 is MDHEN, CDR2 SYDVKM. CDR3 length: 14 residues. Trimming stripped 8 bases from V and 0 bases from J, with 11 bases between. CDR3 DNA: TGTGCCAGCGTCCGGGACAATAGCAATCAGCCCCAGCATTTT. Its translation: CASVRDNSNQPQHF.

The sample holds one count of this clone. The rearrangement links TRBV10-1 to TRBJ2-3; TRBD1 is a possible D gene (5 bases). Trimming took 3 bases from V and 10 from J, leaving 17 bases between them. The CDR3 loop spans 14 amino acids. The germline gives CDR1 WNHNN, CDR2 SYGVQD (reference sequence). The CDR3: CASSEPRQLQPQYF. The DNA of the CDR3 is TGCGCCAGCAGTGAACCGAGACAGCTCCAACCGCAGTATTTT.

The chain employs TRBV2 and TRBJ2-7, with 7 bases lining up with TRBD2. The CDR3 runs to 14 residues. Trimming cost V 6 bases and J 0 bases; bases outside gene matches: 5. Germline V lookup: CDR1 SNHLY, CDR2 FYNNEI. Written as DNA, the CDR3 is TGTGCCAGCAGCCTTCTAGCGGTCTCCTACGAGCAGTACTTC. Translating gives CASSLLAVSYEQYF.

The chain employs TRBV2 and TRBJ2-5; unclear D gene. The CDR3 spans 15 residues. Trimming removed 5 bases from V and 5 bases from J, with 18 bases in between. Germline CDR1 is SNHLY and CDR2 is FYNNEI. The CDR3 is CASSPSSPPGETQYF. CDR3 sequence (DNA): TGTGCCAGCAGTCCCTCGAGCCCCCCTGGGGAGACCCAGTACTTC.

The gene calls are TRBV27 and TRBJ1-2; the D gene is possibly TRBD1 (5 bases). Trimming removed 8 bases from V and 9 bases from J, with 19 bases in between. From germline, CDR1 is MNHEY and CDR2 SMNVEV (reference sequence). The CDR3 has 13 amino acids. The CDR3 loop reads CASGALGGIRYTF. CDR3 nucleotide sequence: TGTGCCAGCGGGGCTCTGGGGGGAATTCGCTACACCTTC.

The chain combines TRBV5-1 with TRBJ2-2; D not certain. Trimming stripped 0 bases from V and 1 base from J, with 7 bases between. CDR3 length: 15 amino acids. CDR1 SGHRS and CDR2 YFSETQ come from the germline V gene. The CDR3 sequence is CASSLAERNTGELFF. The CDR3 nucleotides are TGCGCCAGCAGCTTGGCCGAGCGGAACACCGGGGAGCTGTTTTTT.

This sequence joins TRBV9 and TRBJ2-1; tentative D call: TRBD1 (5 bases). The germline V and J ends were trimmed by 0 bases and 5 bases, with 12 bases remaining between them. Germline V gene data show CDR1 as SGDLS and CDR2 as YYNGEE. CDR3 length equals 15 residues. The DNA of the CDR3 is TGTGCCAGCAGCGTAGCGACAGTTCAAAACAATGAGCAGTTCTTC. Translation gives CASSVATVQNNEQFF.

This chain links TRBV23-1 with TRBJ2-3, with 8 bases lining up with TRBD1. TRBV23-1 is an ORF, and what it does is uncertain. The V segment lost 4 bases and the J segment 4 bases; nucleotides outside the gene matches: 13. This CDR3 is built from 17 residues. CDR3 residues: CASSLLCGRGLADTQYF. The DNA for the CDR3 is TGCGCCAGCAGTCTACTTTGCGGCAGGGGGCTGGCAGATACGCAGTATTTT.

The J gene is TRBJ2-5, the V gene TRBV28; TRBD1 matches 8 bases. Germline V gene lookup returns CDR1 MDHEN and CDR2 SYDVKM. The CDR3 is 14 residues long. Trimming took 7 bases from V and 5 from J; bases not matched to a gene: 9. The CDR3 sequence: CASNRQGAGETQYF. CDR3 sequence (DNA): TGTGCCAGCAATAGGCAGGGGGCAGGGGAGACCCAGTACTTC.

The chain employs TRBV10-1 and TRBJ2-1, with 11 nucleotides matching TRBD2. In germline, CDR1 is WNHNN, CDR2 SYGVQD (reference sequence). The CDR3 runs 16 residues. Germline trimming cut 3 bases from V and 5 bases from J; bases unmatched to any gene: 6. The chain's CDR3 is CASSERTSGLNNEQFF. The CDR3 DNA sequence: TGCGCCAGCAGTGAAAGGACTAGCGGGCTAAACAATGAGCAGTTCTTC.

The CDR3 loop reads CASRLRTSGSSYNEQFF. CDR3 DNA: TGTGCAAGTCGCTTGAGGACTAGCGGGAGCTCCTACAATGAGCAGTTCTTC. V and J are TRBV12-2 and TRBJ2-1; the table names TRBD2, a call not compared with the DNA. TRBV12-2 is described as a pseudogene. The CDR3 is 17 amino acids.

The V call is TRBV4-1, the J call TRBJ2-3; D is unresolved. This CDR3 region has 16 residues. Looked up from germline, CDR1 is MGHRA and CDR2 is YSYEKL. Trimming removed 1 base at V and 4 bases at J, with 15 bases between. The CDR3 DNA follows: TGCGCCAGCAGCCAAGTTAGGGCTTCTGATGCAGATACGCAGTATTTT. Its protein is CASSQVRASDADTQYF.

The CDR3 bases are TGCAGTGCTGGACATATCGAAAAACTGTTTTTT. Translation: CSAGHIEKLFF. V and J are TRBV20-1 and TRBJ1-4, with D possibly matching TRBD1 (5 bases). The germline V gene has CDR1 DFQATT and CDR2 SNEGSKA (reference sequence). With 5 bases removed from V and 8 bases from J, the gap between germline ends came to 9 bases. The CDR3 contains 11 residues.

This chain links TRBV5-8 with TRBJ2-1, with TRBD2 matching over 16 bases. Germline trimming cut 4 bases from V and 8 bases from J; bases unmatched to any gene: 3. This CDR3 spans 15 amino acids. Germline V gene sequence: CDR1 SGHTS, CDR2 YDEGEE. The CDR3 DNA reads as TGTGCCAGCAGCACCGGGACTAGCGGGGGGGATGAGCAGTTCTTC. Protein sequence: CASSTGTSGGDEQFF.

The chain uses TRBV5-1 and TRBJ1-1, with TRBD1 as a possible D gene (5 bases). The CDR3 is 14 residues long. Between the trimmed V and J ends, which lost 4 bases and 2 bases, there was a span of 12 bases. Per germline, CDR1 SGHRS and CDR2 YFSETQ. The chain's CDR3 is CASSPRGRNTEAFF. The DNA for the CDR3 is TGCGCCAGCAGCCCTCGGGGCCGAAACACTGAAGCTTTCTTT.